This T cell receptor beta chain is drawn from a study of blood T cell repertoires in COVID-19. Study in general: COVID-19 samples collected from the United States, Italy and Spain covered acute and convalescent phases.

This CDR3 is 15 amino acids long. The ends lost 6 bases at V and 3 bases at J; junction bases unmatched: 9. Germline V gene sequence: CDR1 MNHEY, CDR2 SMNVEV (reference sequence). Original data processing: The authors estimated nucleated cell counts from reference gene primer amplification. Method: immunoSEQ multiplex PCR; TCRdb's copy keeps in-frame clones and lacks some. The V and J calls and the clone size are those of that table, but D and trimming were determined from the DNA. The profile shows approximately 240,000 clones, roughly 88% of them singletons. This sequence originates from a middle-aged woman who had recovered from COVID-19. Material for sequencing was peripheral blood. The chain carries TRBV27 and TRBJ2-7, with TRBD1 matching over 9 bases. CDR3: CASSLIGTGIYEQYF. CDR3 coding DNA: TGTGCCAGCAGCCTCATTGGGACAGGGATCTACGAGCAGTACTTC.